Presented here are 15 T cell receptor beta chains from one specimen sequenced in a study of shared clonotypes between healthy human individuals. Sequencing used immunoSEQ multiplex PCR; TCRdb keeps in-frame clones, though not all of them. The sample lists some 1.5 million clones, 98% occurring once. The specimen was naive CD4+ T cells sorted from blood. Subset described: CD45RA+ positively selected. Receptors were obtained from a man between 25 and 39 years old in good health.

The chain combines TRBV19 with TRBJ2-5; 8 bases are shared with TRBD2. V dropped 4 bases and J dropped 4; count of bases not matched to a gene: 5. The CDR3 extends over 14 amino acids. Looked up from germline, CDR1 is LNHDA and CDR2 is SQIVND (reference sequence). The CDR3 coding sequence is TGTGCCAGTAGTACTAGCGGGCTGAGAGAGACCCAGTACTTC. It encodes CASSTSGLRETQYF.

The chain is built from TRBV6-5 and TRBJ1-1; 8 bases line up with TRBD1. The CDR3 contains 13 residues. J was trimmed by 10 bases and V by 6 bases; bases with no gene match: 10. Germline CDR1 and CDR2: MNHEY and SVGAGI. CDR3 nucleotide sequence: TGTGCCAGCAGCGGACAGGGTAGGATTGGAGCTTTCTTT. Protein: CASSGQGRIGAFF.

V gene TRBV28 combines with J gene TRBJ2-1; either TRBD1 or TRBD2 may supply D (5 bases each). Germline V gene lookup returns CDR1 MDHEN and CDR2 SYDVKM. V was pared by 8 bases and J by 8 bases, with 22 bases between. The CDR3 length is 15 residues. CDR3 sequence (DNA): TGTGCCAGCTCCCTTTTAGGACGGGGCGGCGATGAGCAGTTCTTC. The encoded protein is CASSLLGRGGDEQFF.

To note about this clone: Other DNA sequences in this sample translate to the same CDR3. The CDR3 DNA reads TGCGCCAGCAGCTTGGACAGGGGAGGACAAGAGACCCAGTACTTC. It specifies CASSLDRGGQETQYF. This sequence joins TRBV5-1 and TRBJ2-5; D possibly corresponds to TRBD1 (7 bases). Germline CDR1 and CDR2: SGHRS and YFSETQ. The V and J ends lost 0 bases and 2 bases respectively, with 11 bases between them. This CDR3 is built from 15 residues.

The chain couples TRBV18 to TRBJ2-1; 10 bases map to TRBD1. This CDR3 has 15 residues. J was trimmed by 9 bases and V by 0 bases; bases with no gene match: 5. Germline CDR1 is KGHSH and CDR2 is LQKENI. The CDR3 protein is CASSPPGTGAGEQFF. The CDR3 DNA sequence: TGTGCCAGCTCACCACCAGGGACAGGGGCGGGTGAGCAGTTCTTC.

The CDR3 bases are TGCGCCAGCAGCTCTATGACTAGCGGGAGTACAGATACGCAGTATTTT. It is translated as CASSSMTSGSTDTQYF. This chain links TRBV5-1 with TRBJ2-3; 12 bases match TRBD2. V was clipped by 3 bases and J by 3 bases; unmatched bases: 5. Germline V gene lookup returns CDR1 SGHRS and CDR2 YFSETQ. This CDR3 spans 16 amino acids.

The chain uses TRBV6-1 and TRBJ2-1, with TRBD2 identical over 8 bases. The CDR3 contains 14 residues. Germline CDR1 is MNHNS and CDR2 is SASEGT. Losses at the gene ends were 3 bases for V and 15 bases for J; bases not matched to a gene: 13. This CDR3 is CASSEATTSGGGFF. In DNA form, the CDR3 reads TGTGCCAGCAGTGAGGCCACCACTAGCGGAGGTGGGTTCTTC.

The chain employs TRBV9 and TRBJ1-1; no definite D call. CDR3 length equals 12 residues. CDR1 and CDR2 (germline): SGDLS, YYNGEE. V was shortened by 4 bases and J by 6 bases, with 10 bases between the two germline ends. CDR3 loop: CASSLGGAEAFF. CDR3 DNA: TGTGCCAGCAGCCTAGGTGGGGCTGAAGCTTTCTTT. Full variable domain (missing parts from reference TRBV9 and TRBJ1-1): DSGVTQTPKHLITATGQRVTLRCSPRSGDLSVYWYQQSLDQGLQFLIQYYNGEERAKGNILERFSAQQFPDLHSELNLSSLELGDSALYFCASSLGGAEAFFGQGTRLTVV.

The chain carries TRBV5-1 and TRBJ2-3; 7 bases map to TRBD2. V dropped 4 bases and J dropped 5; count of bases not matched to a gene: 10. Germline lookup yields CDR1 SGHRS and CDR2 YFSETQ. The CDR3 contains 15 residues. CDR3 sequence reads: CASSTSGGSVDTQYF. DNA for the CDR3: TGCGCCAGCAGCACCTCTGGCGGGAGTGTAGATACGCAGTATTTT.

In DNA form, the CDR3 reads TGTGCCAGCAGCCCTCTAGCCTCCAAGGGGGAGCAGTTCTTC. Translation gives CASSPLASKGEQFF. The rearrangement uses TRBV6-4 and TRBJ2-1; D may correspond to TRBD1 or TRBD2 (5 bases each). Trimming stripped 6 bases from V and 10 bases from J, with 19 bases between. Germline V gene sequence: CDR1 MRHNA, CDR2 SNTAGT. The CDR3 runs 14 residues.

The chain combines TRBV5-6 with TRBJ1-1; tentatively, D is TRBD1 (6 bases). CDR3 length: 15 amino acids. V was pared by 0 bases and J by 1 base, with 10 bases between. Germline CDR1 reads SGHDT; CDR2 reads YYEEEE. The DNA of the CDR3 is TGTGCCAGCAGCTTGGGTATCAGGGGGAACACTGAAGCTTTCTTT. Its translation: CASSLGIRGNTEAFF.

V gene TRBV14 combines with J gene TRBJ1-5; D gene unclear. The CDR3 consists of 13 residues. The V end was cut by 1 base, the J end by 6 bases, with 7 bases between. Looked up from germline, CDR1 is SGHDN and CDR2 is FVKESK. Here the CDR3 DNA reads TGTGCCAGCAGCCAAGGGCGGGGTCAGCCCCAGCATTTT. Translation: CASSQGRGQPQHF.

The rearrangement joins TRBV2 to TRBJ1-4; possibly TRBD1 for D (5 bases). Trimming shortened V by 4 bases and J by 11 bases, and 14 bases separated the two germline ends. The CDR3 is 13 residues long. The germline V gene has CDR1 SNHLY and CDR2 FYNNEI. CDR3 coding DNA: TGTGCCAGCAGTGTAATACAGGAAGGTAAACTGTTTTTT. It is translated as CASSVIQEGKLFF.

This clone was counted a single time. CDR3 DNA: TGTGCCATCAGTGAGTCGAACAGGGCGAACACTGAAGCTTTCTTT. Amino acid sequence: CAISESNRANTEAFF. V gene TRBV10-3 combines with J gene TRBJ1-1; D perhaps matches TRBD1 (6 bases). Germline CDR1 ENHRY, CDR2 SYGVKD. V was cut by 0 bases and J by 1 base, with 9 bases left in between. The CDR3 is 15 amino acids.

The gene calls are TRBV6-5 and TRBJ2-7; D gene uncertain. Germline values: CDR1 MNHEY, CDR2 SVGAGI. Trimming left V 2 bases short and J 6 bases short, with 14 bases between. This CDR3 region has 14 residues. CDR3 region: CASSYDLLFSEQYF. The CDR3 region has the DNA TGTGCCAGCAGTTACGACTTACTTTTTTCCGAGCAGTACTTC.